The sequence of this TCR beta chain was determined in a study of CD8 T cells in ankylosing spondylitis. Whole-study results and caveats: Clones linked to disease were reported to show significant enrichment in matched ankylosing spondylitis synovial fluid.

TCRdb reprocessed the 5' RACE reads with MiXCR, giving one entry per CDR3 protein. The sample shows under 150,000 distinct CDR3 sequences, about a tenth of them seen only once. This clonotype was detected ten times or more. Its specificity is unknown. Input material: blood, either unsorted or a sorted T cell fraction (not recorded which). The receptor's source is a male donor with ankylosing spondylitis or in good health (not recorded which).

CDR3: CASSLTSGSKDTQYF. The CDR3 coding sequence is TGTGCCAGCAGTCTAACTAGCGGGAGTAAAGATACGCAGTATTTT. This chain joins TRBV6-4 and TRBJ2-3; 11 bases line up with TRBD2. The CDR3 loop spans 15 amino acids. Germline lookup yields CDR1 MRHNA and CDR2 SNTAGT. Trimming removed 5 bases from V and 5 bases from J; junction bases left unmatched: 6.